The sample holds many counts of the clone carrying this TCR beta chain. RNA transcripts provided the template for amplifying TCR beta CDR3 regions. After a first-round RT-PCR with HTBI primers, a second-round multiplex PCR was run. From the multiplex PCR reads, TCRdb called clonotypes with MiXCR, one entry per CDR3 protein. The sample consists of about 700,000 distinct CDR3 sequences, under 50% of them appearing once. The CDR3 extends over 15 amino acids. Looked up from germline, CDR1 is SNHLY and CDR2 is FYNNEI. Trimming removed 3 bases from V and 1 base from J, with 10 bases in between. These data come from a study of Graves' ophthalmopathy and Graves' hyperthyroidism.

This chain uses TRBV2 with TRBJ1-3; the D gene is possibly TRBD1 (6 bases). This receptor was obtained from an adult man with Graves' ophthalmopathy. Sequencing was performed on peripheral blood. The CDR3 sequence: CASSEWGASGNTIYF. The CDR3, as DNA: TGTGCCAGCAGTGAGTGGGGGGCGTCTGGAAACACCATATATTTT.